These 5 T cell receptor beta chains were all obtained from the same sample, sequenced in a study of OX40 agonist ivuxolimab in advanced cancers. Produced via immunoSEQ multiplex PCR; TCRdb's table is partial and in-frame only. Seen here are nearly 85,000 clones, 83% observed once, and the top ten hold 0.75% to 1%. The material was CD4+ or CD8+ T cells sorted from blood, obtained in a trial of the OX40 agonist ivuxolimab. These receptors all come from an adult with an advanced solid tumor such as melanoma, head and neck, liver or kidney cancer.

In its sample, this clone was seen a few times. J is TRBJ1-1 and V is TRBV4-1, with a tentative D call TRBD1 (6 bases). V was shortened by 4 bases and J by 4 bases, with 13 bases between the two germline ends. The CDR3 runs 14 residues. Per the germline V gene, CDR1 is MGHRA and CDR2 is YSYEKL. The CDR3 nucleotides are TGCGCCAGCAGCCCTACCCGGGGGGCCACTGAAGCTTTCTTT. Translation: CASSPTRGATEAFF.

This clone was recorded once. The CDR3 DNA sequence: TGTGCCAGCAGTTATTTCCTTGGCAGAGGCTCGTCCCTCCACTTT. Its protein is CASSYFLGRGSSLHF. The chain combines TRBV6-5 with TRBJ1-6; the D is unclear. Trimming pared 3 bases from V and 14 bases from J, leaving 20 bases between. The CDR3 sequence is 15 residues long. The V gene's germline CDR1 is MNHEY and CDR2 SVGAGI.

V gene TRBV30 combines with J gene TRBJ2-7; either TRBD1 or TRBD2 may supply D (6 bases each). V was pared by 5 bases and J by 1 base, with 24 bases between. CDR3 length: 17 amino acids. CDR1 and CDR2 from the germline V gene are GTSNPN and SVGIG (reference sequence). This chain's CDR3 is CAWGGGPGTGSSYEQYF. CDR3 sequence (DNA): TGTGCCTGGGGAGGGGGACCCGGGACGGGGAGTTCCTACGAGCAGTACTTC. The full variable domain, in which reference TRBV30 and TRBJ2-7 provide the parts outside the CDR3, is SQTIHQWPATLVQPVGSPLSLECTVEGTSNPNLYWYRQAAGRGLQLLFYSVGIGQISSEVPQNLSASRPQDRQFILSSKKLLLSDSGFYLCAWGGGPGTGSSYEQYFGPGTRLTVT.

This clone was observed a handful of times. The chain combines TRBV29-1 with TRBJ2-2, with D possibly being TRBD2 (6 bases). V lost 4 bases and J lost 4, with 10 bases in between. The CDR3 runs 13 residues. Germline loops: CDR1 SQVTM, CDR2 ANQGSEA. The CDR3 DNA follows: TGCAGCGTTGGGCGGGGTAGCACCGGGGAGCTGTTTTTT. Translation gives CSVGRGSTGELFF.

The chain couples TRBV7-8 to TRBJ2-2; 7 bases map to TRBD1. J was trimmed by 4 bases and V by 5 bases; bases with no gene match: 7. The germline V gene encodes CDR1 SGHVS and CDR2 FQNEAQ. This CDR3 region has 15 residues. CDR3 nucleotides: TGTGCCAGCAGCCCGTGGACAGGATCCACCGGGGAGCTGTTTTTT. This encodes CASSPWTGSTGELFF.